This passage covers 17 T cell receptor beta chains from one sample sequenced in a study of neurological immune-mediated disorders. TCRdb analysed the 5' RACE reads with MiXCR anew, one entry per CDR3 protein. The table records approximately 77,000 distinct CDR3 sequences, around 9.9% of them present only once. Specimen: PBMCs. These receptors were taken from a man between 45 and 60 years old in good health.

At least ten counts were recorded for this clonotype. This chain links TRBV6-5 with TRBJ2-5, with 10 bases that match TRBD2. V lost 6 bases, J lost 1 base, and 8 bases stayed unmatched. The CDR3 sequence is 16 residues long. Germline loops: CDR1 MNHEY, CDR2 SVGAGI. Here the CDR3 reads CASSQRTSGRQETQYF. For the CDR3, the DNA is TGTGCCAGCAGCCAACGGACTAGCGGACGCCAAGAGACCCAGTACTTC.

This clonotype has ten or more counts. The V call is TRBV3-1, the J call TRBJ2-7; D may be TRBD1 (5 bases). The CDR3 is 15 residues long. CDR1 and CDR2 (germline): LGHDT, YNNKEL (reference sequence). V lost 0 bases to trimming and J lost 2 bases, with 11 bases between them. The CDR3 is CASSQEFRATYEQYF. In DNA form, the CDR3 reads TGTGCCAGCAGCCAAGAGTTCAGGGCCACCTACGAGCAGTACTTC.

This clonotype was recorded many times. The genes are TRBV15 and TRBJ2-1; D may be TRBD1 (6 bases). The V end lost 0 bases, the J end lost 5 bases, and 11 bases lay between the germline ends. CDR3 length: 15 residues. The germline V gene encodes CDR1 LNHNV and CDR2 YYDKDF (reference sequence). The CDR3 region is CATSRDIGQNNEQFF. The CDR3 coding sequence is TGTGCCACCAGCAGAGATATCGGACAGAACAATGAGCAGTTCTTC.

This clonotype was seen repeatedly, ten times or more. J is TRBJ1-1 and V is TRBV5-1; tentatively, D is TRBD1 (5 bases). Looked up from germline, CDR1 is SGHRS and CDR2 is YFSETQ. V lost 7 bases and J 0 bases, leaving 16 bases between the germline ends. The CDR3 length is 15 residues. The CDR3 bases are TGCGCCAGCCGAGGGGTCCTTTCCCTGAACACTGAAGCTTTCTTT. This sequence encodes CASRGVLSLNTEAFF.

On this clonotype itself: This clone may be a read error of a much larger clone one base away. The CDR3 region has the DNA TGTGCCAGCAACTTAAGTCCAGCGAACACTGAAGCTTTCTTT. Protein: CASNLSPANTEAFF. This rearrangement joins TRBV7-3 to TRBJ1-1; D is unclear. The V gene's germline CDR1 is SGHTA and CDR2 FQGTGA. This CDR3 spans 14 amino acids.

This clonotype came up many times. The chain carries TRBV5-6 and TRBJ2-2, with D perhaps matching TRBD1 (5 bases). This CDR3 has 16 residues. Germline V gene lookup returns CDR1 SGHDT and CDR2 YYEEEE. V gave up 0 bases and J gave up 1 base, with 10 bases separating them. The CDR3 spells CASSLAGQGNTGELFF. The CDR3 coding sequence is TGTGCCAGCAGCTTGGCCGGCCAGGGGAACACCGGGGAGCTGTTTTTT.

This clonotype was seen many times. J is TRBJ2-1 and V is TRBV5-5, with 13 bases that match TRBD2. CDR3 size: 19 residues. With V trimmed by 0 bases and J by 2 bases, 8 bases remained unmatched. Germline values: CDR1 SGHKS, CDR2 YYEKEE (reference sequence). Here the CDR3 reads CASSLVALAGGDPYNEQFF. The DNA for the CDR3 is TGTGCCAGCAGCTTGGTGGCACTAGCGGGAGGGGATCCCTACAATGAGCAGTTCTTC.

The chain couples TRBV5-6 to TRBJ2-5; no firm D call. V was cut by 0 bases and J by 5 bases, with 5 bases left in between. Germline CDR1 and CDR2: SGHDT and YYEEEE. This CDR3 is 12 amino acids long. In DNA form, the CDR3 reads TGTGCCAGCAGCTTGGTTGTGGAGACCCAGTACTTC. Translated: CASSLVVETQYF. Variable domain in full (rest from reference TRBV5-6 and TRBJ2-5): DAGVTQSPTHLIKTRGQQVTLRCSPKSGHDTVSWYQQALGQGPQFIFQYYEEEERQRGNFPDRFSGHQFPNYSSELNVNALLLGDSALYLCASSLVVETQYFGPGTRLLVL.

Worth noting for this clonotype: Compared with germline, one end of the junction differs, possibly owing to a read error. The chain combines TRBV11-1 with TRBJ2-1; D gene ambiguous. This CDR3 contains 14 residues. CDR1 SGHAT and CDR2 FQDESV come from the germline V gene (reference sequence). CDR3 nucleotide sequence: TGTGCCAGCAGCTTTGTCCCCAAAGGGAATGACCAGTTCTTC. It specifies CASSFVPKGNDQFF.

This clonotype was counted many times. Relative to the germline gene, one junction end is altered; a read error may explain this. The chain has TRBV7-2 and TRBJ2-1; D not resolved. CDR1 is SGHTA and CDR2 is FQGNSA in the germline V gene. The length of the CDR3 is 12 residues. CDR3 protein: CASSQSPPSPLF. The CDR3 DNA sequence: TGTGCCAGCAGCCAAAGCCCGCCCTCCCCGCTCTTC.

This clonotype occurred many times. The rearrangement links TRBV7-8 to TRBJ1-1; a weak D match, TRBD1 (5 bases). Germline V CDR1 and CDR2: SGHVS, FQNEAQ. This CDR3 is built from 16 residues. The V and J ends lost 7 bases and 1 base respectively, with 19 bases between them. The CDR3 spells CASNPRQPLGNTEAFF. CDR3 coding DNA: TGTGCCAGCAACCCGAGACAGCCATTGGGGAACACTGAAGCTTTCTTT. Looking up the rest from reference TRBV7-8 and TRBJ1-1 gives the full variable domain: GAGVSQSPRYKVAKRGQDVALRCDPISGHVSLFWYQQALGQGPEFLTYFQNEAQLDKSGLPSDRFFAERPEGSVSTLKIQRTQQEDSAVYLCASNPRQPLGNTEAFFGQGTRLTVV.

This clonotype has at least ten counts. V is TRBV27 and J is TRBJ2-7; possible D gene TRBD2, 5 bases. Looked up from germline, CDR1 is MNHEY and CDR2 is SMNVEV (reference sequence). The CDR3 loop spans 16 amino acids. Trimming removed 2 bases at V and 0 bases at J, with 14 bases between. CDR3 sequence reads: CASSLRVGAGSYEQYF. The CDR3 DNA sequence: TGTGCCAGCAGTTTAAGGGTGGGAGCCGGCTCCTACGAGCAGTACTTC.

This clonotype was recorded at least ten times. The CDR3 spells CASSRIGSDNEQFF. The CDR3 DNA sequence: TGTGCCAGCAGCCGAATCGGTTCTGACAATGAGCAGTTCTTC. J is TRBJ2-1 and V is TRBV7-3, with D unclear. This CDR3 region has 14 residues. V shed 5 bases and J shed 5 bases, with 13 bases lying between them. Germline V gene sequence: CDR1 SGHTA, CDR2 FQGTGA.

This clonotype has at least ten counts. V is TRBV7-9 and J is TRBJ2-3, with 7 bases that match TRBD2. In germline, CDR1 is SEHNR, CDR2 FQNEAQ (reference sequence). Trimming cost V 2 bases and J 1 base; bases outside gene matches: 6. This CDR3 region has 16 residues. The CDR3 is CASSLLGGLGTDTQYF. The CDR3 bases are TGTGCCAGCAGCTTATTAGGAGGACTAGGCACAGATACGCAGTATTTT. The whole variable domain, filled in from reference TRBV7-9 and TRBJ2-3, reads DTGVSQNPRHKITKRGQNVTFRCDPISEHNRLYWYRQTLGQGPEFLTYFQNEAQLEKSRLLSDRFSAERPKGSFSTLEIQRTEQGDSAMYLCASSLLGGLGTDTQYFGPGTRLTVL.

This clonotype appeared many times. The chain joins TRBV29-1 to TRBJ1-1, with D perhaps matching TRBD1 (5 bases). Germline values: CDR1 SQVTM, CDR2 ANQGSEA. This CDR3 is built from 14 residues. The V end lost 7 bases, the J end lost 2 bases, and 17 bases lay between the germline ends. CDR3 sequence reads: CSASGGGSNTEAFF. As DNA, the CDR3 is TGCAGCGCCTCGGGGGGGGGGTCTAACACTGAAGCTTTCTTT.

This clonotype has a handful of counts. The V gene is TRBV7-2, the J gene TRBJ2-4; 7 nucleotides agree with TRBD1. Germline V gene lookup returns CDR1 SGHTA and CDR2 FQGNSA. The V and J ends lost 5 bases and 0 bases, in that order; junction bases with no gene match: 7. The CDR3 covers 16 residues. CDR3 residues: CASSADRRIAKNIQYF. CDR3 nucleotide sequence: TGTGCCAGCAGCGCGGACAGGAGAATAGCCAAAAACATTCAGTACTTC.

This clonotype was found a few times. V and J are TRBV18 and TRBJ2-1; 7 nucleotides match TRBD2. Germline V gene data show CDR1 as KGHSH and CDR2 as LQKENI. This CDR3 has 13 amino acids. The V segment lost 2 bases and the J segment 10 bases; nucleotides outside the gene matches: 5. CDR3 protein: CASSPIREGEQFF. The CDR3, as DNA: TGTGCCAGCTCACCAATTAGGGAGGGGGAGCAGTTCTTC.